The present T cell receptor beta chain was sequenced within a study of shared T cell receptors in the human thymus. The method was immunoSEQ multiplex PCR; TCRdb's version includes in-frame clones alone and lacks a portion of them. The table includes about 730,000 clones, approximately 85% detected once. Trimming stripped 3 bases from V and 7 bases from J, with 18 bases between. Germline V lookup: CDR1 SGHTA, CDR2 FQGTGA. The CDR3 runs 15 residues. These data were also filed under a second study, of human thymus T cells. As that study records: Thymic and blood repertoires showed apparently biased V and J gene usage.

This TCR derives from a girl less than two years old with a congenital heart defect. The specimen was thymocytes. The chain carries TRBV7-3 and TRBJ1-1; the D gene is possibly TRBD1 (6 bases). The CDR3 spells CASSFKGSGQSEAFF. The CDR3 nucleotides are TGTGCCAGCAGCTTCAAGGGGTCGGGACAAAGTGAAGCTTTCTTT.